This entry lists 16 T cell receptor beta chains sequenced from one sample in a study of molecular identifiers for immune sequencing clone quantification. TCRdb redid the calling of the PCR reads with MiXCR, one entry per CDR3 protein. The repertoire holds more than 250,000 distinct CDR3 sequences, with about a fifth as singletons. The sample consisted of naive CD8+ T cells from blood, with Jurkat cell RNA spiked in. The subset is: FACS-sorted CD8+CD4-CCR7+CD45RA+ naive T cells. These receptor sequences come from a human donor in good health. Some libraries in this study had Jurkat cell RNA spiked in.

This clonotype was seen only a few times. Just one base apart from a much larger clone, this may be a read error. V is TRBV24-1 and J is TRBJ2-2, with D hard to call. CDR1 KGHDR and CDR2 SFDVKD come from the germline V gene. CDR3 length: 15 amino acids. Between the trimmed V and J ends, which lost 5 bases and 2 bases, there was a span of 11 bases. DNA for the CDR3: TGTGCCACCAGTGGACTCAGAGAAAACACCGGGGAGCTGTTTTTT. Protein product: CATSGLRENTGELFF.

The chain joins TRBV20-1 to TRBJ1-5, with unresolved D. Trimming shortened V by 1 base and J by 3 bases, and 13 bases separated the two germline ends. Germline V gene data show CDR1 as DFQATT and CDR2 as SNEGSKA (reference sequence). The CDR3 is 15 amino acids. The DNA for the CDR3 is TGCAGTGCTAGAGTCCGCGGGCAGTACAATCAGCCCCAGCATTTT. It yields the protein CSARVRGQYNQPQHF.

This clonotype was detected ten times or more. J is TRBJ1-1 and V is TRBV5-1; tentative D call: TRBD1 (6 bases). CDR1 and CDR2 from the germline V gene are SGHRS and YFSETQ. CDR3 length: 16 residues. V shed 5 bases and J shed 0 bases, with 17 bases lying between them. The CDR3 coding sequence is TGCGCCAGCAGTTCAGGGGCCGTATTTATGAACACTGAAGCTTTCTTT. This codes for CASSSGAVFMNTEAFF.

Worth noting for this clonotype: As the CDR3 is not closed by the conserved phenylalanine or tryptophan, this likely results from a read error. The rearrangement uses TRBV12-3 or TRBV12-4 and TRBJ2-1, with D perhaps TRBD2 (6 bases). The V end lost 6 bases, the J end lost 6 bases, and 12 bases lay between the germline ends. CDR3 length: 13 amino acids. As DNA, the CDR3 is TGTGCCAGCAGACGCGGGACTCGCAATGAGCAGTTCCTC. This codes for CASRRGTRNEQFL.

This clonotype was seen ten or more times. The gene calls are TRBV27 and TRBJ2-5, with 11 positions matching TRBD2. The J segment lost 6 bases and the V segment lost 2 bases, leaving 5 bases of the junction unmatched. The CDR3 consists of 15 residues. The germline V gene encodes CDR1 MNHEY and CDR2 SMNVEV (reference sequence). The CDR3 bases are TGTGCCAGCAGTTTAACGACTAGCGGGGTGAAGACCCAGTACTTC. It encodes CASSLTTSGVKTQYF.

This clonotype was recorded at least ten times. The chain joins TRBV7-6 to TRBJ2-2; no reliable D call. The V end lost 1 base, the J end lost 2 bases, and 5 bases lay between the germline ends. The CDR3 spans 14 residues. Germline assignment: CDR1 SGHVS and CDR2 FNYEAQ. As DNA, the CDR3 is TGTGCCAGCAGCTTAGTGCACAACACCGGGGAGCTGTTTTTT. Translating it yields CASSLVHNTGELFF.

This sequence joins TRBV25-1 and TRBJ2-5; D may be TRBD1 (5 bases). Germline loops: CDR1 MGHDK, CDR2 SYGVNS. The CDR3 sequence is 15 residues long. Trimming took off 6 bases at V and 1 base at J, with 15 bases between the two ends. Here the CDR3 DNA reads TGTGCCAGCAGCCCCCCTCCTGGGGCCCAAGAGACCCAGTACTTC. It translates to CASSPPPGAQETQYF.

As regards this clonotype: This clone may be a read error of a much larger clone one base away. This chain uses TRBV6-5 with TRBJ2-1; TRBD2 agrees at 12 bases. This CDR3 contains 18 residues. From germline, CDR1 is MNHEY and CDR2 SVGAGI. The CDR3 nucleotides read TGTGCCAGCAGTCAAAGGTCGGCTAGCGGGAGGGCCTACAATGAGCGGTTCTTC. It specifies CASSQRSASGRAYNERFF.

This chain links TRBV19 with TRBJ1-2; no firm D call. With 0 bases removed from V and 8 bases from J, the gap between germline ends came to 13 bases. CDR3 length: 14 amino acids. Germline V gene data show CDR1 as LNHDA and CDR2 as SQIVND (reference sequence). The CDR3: CASSIDLRTKGYTF. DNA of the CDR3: TGTGCCAGTAGTATAGATCTTCGGACTAAGGGCTACACCTTC.

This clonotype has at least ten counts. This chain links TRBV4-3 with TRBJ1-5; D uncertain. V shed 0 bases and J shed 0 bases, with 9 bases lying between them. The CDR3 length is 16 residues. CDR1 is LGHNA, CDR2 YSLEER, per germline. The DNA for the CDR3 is TGCGCCAGCAGCCAAGATTCCCCTAATAGCAATCAGCCCCAGCATTTT. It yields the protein CASSQDSPNSNQPQHF.

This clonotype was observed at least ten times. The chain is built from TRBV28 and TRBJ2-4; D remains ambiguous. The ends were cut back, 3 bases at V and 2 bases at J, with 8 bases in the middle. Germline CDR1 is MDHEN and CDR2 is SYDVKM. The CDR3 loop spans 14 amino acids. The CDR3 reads CASSFRGPKNIQYF. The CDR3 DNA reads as TGTGCCAGCAGTTTTAGAGGACCCAAAAACATTCAGTACTTC.

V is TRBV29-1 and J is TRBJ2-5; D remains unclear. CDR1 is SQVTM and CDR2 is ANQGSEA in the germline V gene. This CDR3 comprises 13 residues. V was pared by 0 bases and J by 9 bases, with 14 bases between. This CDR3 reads CSVEDGQDMSQYF. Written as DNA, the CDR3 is TGCAGCGTTGAAGATGGTCAGGATATGTCCCAGTACTTC.

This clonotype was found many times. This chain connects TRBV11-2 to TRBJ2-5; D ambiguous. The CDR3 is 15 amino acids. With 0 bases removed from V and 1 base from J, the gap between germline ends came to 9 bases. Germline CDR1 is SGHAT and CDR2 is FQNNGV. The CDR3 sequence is CASSLESVSQETQYF. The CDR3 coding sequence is TGTGCCAGCAGCTTAGAATCGGTTTCCCAAGAGACCCAGTACTTC.

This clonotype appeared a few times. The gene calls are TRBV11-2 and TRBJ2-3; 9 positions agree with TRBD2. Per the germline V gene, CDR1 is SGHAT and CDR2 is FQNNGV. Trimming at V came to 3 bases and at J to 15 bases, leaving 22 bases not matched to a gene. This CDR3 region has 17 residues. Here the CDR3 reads CASSLGGGGGAWKVDYF. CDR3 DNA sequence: TGTGCCAGCAGCTTGGGGGGGGGCGGGGGGGCCTGGAAGGTAGATTATTTT.

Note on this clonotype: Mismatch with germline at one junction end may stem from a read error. The CDR3 protein is CASSVGRELLF. The CDR3 coding sequence is TGTGCCAGCAGCGTTGGGCGGGAGCTGCTTTTT. V and J are TRBV7-9 and TRBJ2-2; 7 bases match TRBD2. The CDR3 runs to 11 residues. Germline V gene sequence: CDR1 SEHNR, CDR2 FQNEAQ (reference sequence).

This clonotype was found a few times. The CDR3 is CASSLVKGQGRSGELFF. For the CDR3, the DNA is TGTGCCAGCAGCTTAGTCAAGGGGCAGGGGAGATCCGGGGAGCTGTTTTTT. The chain links TRBV7-9 to TRBJ2-2; D may be TRBD1 (6 bases). Trimming pared 1 base from V and 6 bases from J, leaving 18 bases between. CDR3 length: 17 residues. Germline V gives CDR1 SEHNR, CDR2 FQNEAQ (reference sequence).